This T cell receptor (beta chain) comes out of a study of T cell repertoires in cytomegalovirus infection. Study as a whole: Based on public TCR beta signatures, there were indications of CMV infection and of a matching HLA type.

Germline CDR1 and CDR2: SGHTA and FQGNSA. The CDR3 loop spans 13 amino acids. V was cut by 1 base and J by 3 bases, with 6 bases left in between. TCRdb passed the reads through MiXCR, listing each CDR3 protein once. In the table there are just under 550,000 distinct CDR3 sequences, around 27% of which are singletons. Regarding the study as a whole: HLA-C-restricted CMV clonotypes gave the most frequent clonotype in two of eight donors.

Only a few counts were recorded for this clonotype. Its target is unknown. The chain links TRBV7-2 to TRBJ2-5; no clear D. This sequence was found in a human donor in good health (CMV status not recorded). Some clones in this sample may be carry-over from other donors' samples. Input material: PBMCs. The CDR3 bases are TGTGCCAGCAGCTTAGGGGTCAAAGAGACCCAGTACTTC. This gives the protein CASSLGVKETQYF. The full variable domain, completed using reference TRBV7-2 and TRBJ2-5, is GAGVSQSPSNKVTEKGKDVELRCDPISGHTALYWYRQSLGQGLEFLIYFQGNSAPDKSGLPSDRFSAERTGGSVSTLTIQRTQQEDSAVYLCASSLGVKETQYFGPGTRLLVL.